This entry lists 30 T cell receptor beta chains sequenced from one sample in a study of blood T cells in healthy people across ages. Primed by a sample-barcoded 5' primer and a J-beta primer mix, a second PCR proceeded for 7 to 11 cycles. TCRdb re-derived calls from the 5' RACE reads in MiXCR, one entry per CDR3 protein. Of 1.5 million or so distinct CDR3 sequences in the sample, approximately 43% were seen once. Input material: blood. These receptors were obtained from a young woman in good health.

Ten or more counts support this clonotype. The chain links TRBV2 to TRBJ2-1; possible D gene TRBD2, 6 bases. Germline lookup yields CDR1 SNHLY and CDR2 FYNNEI. The CDR3 consists of 12 residues. V dropped 8 bases and J dropped 14 bases, with 19 bases sitting between them. Written as DNA, the CDR3 is TGTGCCAGCGCTACCTCAACTAGCAGTAAGTTCTTC. Translating it yields CASATSTSSKFF.

The chain employs TRBV9 and TRBJ2-3; D possibly corresponds to TRBD2 (6 bases). Trimming cost V 0 bases and J 3 bases, with 14 bases left between them. Germline loops: CDR1 SGDLS, CDR2 YYNGEE. The CDR3 runs 16 residues. DNA of the CDR3: TGTGCCAGCAGCGTAGGGGGCGGGGCGCCGACAGATACGCAGTATTTT. Translation gives CASSVGGGAPTDTQYF.

This clonotype was found a few times. J is TRBJ2-6 and V is TRBV7-8; possibly TRBD2 for D (5 bases). Per germline, CDR1 SGHVS and CDR2 FQNEAQ. V was clipped by 3 bases and J by 0 bases, with 12 bases between them. CDR3 length: 17 amino acids. The CDR3 region has the DNA TGTGCCAGCAGCTTGACCGGGATGGCCTCTGGGGCCAACGTCCTGACTTTC. Protein: CASSLTGMASGANVLTF. Using reference TRBV7-8 and TRBJ2-6 for the parts outside the CDR3, the full variable domain is GAGVSQSPRYKVAKRGQDVALRCDPISGHVSLFWYQQALGQGPEFLTYFQNEAQLDKSGLPSDRFFAERPEGSVSTLKIQRTQQEDSAVYLCASSLTGMASGANVLTFGAGSRLTVL.

This clonotype was recorded many times. This chain connects TRBV29-1 to TRBJ1-1; D possibly corresponds to TRBD1 (6 bases). Germline V gives CDR1 SQVTM, CDR2 ANQGSEA. The CDR3 runs 14 residues. With 0 bases removed from V and 11 bases from J, the gap between germline ends came to 19 bases. The CDR3 loop is CSVEETLRQGMAFF. The CDR3 DNA reads TGCAGCGTTGAAGAAACCCTTAGGCAGGGGATGGCTTTCTTT.

Only one count was recorded for this clonotype. The chain couples TRBV6-5 to TRBJ1-4; TRBD1 aligns across 9 bases. CDR1 and CDR2 from the germline V gene are MNHEY and SVGAGI. The V and J ends lost 4 bases and 6 bases, in that order; junction bases with no gene match: 6. The CDR3 runs 15 residues. CDR3 sequence (DNA): TGTGCCAGCAGTTCCCAGGACAGGGGTGATGAAAAACTGTTTTTT. It specifies CASSSQDRGDEKLFF.

This clonotype was seen a few times. V usage is TRBV12-3 or TRBV12-4 and J usage is TRBJ2-4; no firm D call. CDR3 length equals 14 residues. Deletions cut 1 base from V and 0 bases from J, with 4 bases between. For the CDR3, the DNA is TGTGCCAGCAGTTTAGGAATAGCCAAAAACATTCAGTACTTC. This sequence encodes CASSLGIAKNIQYF.

The V call is TRBV20-1, the J call TRBJ1-2, with D uncertain. The CDR3 length is 10 residues. Per the germline V gene, CDR1 is DFQATT and CDR2 is SNEGSKA (reference sequence). The V and J ends lost 7 bases and 8 bases respectively, with 11 bases between them. The CDR3 bases are TGCAGTGGGTCGTCGCAGGGCTACACCTTC. This gives the protein CSGSSQGYTF.

As concerns this clonotype: One junction end does not reproduce the germline sequence, and a read error may be involved. The J gene is TRBJ2-1, the V gene TRBV27; 8 bases are a match to TRBD2. Germline loops: CDR1 MNHEY, CDR2 SMNVEV (reference sequence). CDR3 length equals 16 residues. The CDR3, as DNA: TGTACCAGCAGTTTATGGCCAGCGGGAGCCTACAATGAGCAGTTCTTC. Its protein is CTSSLWPAGAYNEQFF.

This clonotype came up a few times. CDR3 DNA sequence: TGTGCCGACAGGCCGGTAAATCTCGCTGAAGCTTTCTTT. It translates to CADRPVNLAEAFF. The chain couples TRBV11-2 to TRBJ1-1, with D possibly matching TRBD1 (6 bases). The CDR3 has 13 residues. Germline CDR1 and CDR2: SGHAT and FQNNGV. Trimming cost V 11 bases and J 6 bases, with 19 bases left between them.

The J gene is TRBJ1-2, the V gene TRBV20-1; no clear D. Trimming cost V 0 bases and J 9 bases, with 8 bases left between them. In germline, CDR1 is DFQATT, CDR2 SNEGSKA (reference sequence). There are 11 residues in the CDR3. Here the CDR3 reads CSARDDESYTF. DNA for the CDR3: TGCAGTGCTAGAGATGATGAGAGCTACACCTTC.

This clonotype has just a few counts. The V gene is TRBV7-2, the J gene TRBJ2-3, with TRBD2 matching 9 bases. From germline, CDR1 is SGHTA and CDR2 FQGNSA. There are 18 residues in the CDR3. V lost 1 base and J lost 0; bases outside the gene matches: 8. The CDR3 loop reads CASSLVSGRGRSTDTQYF. In nucleotides, the CDR3 is TGTGCCAGCAGCTTAGTTAGCGGGAGAGGACGTAGCACAGATACGCAGTATTTT.

The chain is built from TRBV27 and TRBJ1-2; D may be TRBD1 (5 bases). V dropped 3 bases and J dropped 7 bases, with 18 bases sitting between them. CDR1 and CDR2 (germline): MNHEY, SMNVEV (reference sequence). The CDR3 length is 15 residues. CDR3 protein: CASSFGFGGGSGYTF. In DNA form, the CDR3 reads TGTGCCAGCAGTTTCGGCTTTGGGGGTGGCTCTGGCTACACCTTC.

The chain has TRBV4-3 and TRBJ2-5; D is undetermined. The CDR3 covers 15 residues. V lost 4 bases and J 2 bases, leaving 14 bases between the germline ends. Germline V lookup: CDR1 LGHNA, CDR2 YSLEER. The CDR3 here is CASSLSLGYQETQYF. For the CDR3, the DNA is TGCGCCAGCAGCCTTAGTCTAGGTTATCAAGAGACCCAGTACTTC.

There are a few counts of this clonotype. This chain uses TRBV10-3 with TRBJ2-3, with D perhaps given as TRBD1 or TRBD2 (5 bases each). Germline-derived CDR1 and CDR2 are ENHRY and SYGVKD. V was clipped by 2 bases and J by 0 bases, with 21 bases between them. The CDR3 sequence is 19 residues long. This chain's CDR3 is CAISEPPLGRGVSTDTQYF. The CDR3 bases are TGTGCCATCAGTGAGCCACCCCTTGGTCGAGGGGTTAGCACAGATACGCAGTATTTT.

This chain uses TRBV7-3 with TRBJ2-3; TRBD2 agrees at 8 bases. The CDR3 covers 15 residues. Germline values: CDR1 SGHTA, CDR2 FQGTGA. Trimming removed 8 bases from V and 4 bases from J; junction bases left unmatched: 11. In nucleotides, the CDR3 is TGTGCCAGCTTATACGGGAGGGATCGTCCAGATACGCAGTATTTT. Its translation is CASLYGRDRPDTQYF.

This chain links TRBV20-1 with TRBJ2-7; D may be TRBD2 (6 bases). This CDR3 has 13 residues. Germline values: CDR1 DFQATT, CDR2 SNEGSKA (reference sequence). V gave up 5 bases and J gave up 3 bases, with 14 bases separating them. The CDR3 sequence: CSALSGTSYEQYF. CDR3 sequence (DNA): TGCAGTGCTCTTAGCGGTACCAGCTACGAGCAGTACTTC.

In its sample, this clonotype was seen a few times. This sequence joins TRBV24-1 and TRBJ2-3, with 9 positions matching TRBD2. The CDR3 sequence is 18 residues long. Germline CDR1 is KGHDR and CDR2 is SFDVKD. J was trimmed by 5 bases and V by 3 bases; bases with no gene match: 14. This CDR3 reads CATSDGFRREGQRDTQYF. The CDR3 DNA sequence: TGTGCCACCAGTGATGGTTTTCGGCGGGAGGGCCAGAGAGATACGCAGTATTTT.

This chain connects TRBV4-1 to TRBJ1-2; tentative D call: TRBD1 (5 bases). This CDR3 is 15 amino acids long. V lost 6 bases and J 8 bases, leaving 22 bases between the germline ends. The germline gives CDR1 MGHRA, CDR2 YSYEKL. The CDR3 sequence is CASSRDAGTREGYTF. The CDR3 DNA reads TGCGCCAGCAGTCGGGACGCGGGGACTCGAGAAGGCTACACCTTC.

This clonotype was recorded a few times. The chain uses TRBV4-1 and TRBJ2-5; 7 nucleotides match TRBD2. V shed 4 bases, J shed 2 bases, and the junction held 10 bases outside the gene matches. The length of the CDR3 is 16 residues. Germline V gives CDR1 MGHRA, CDR2 YSYEKL. CDR3 protein: CASSRSPAGTQETQYF. The DNA of the CDR3 is TGCGCCAGCAGCCGTTCTCCAGCGGGGACGCAAGAGACCCAGTACTTC.

This clonotype was observed a few times. The junction and the germline gene differ at one end; a read error may be behind it. The chain links TRBV6-5 to TRBJ1-1; 7 nucleotides align to TRBD1. The CDR3 loop spans 14 amino acids. Germline assignment: CDR1 MNHEY and CDR2 SVGAGI. CDR3 amino acids: CASSGTEMNTEAFF. CDR3 DNA sequence: TGTGCTAGCAGCGGGACAGAGATGAACACTGAAGCTTTCTTT.

The chain joins TRBV20-1 to TRBJ2-2, with D hard to call. Trimming shortened V by 1 base and J by 6 bases, and 9 bases separated the two germline ends. CDR3 length: 13 residues. The germline V gene encodes CDR1 DFQATT and CDR2 SNEGSKA (reference sequence). CDR3 DNA sequence: TGCAGTGCTAGAGCTAGTTCGGCCGGGGAGCTGTTTTTT. This sequence encodes CSARASSAGELFF.

This sequence joins TRBV12-5 and TRBJ1-1; D is undetermined. The V and J ends lost 4 bases and 4 bases respectively, with 7 bases between them. Per the germline V gene, CDR1 is LGHNT and CDR2 is FRNRAP. The CDR3 is made up of 12 amino acids. The CDR3 nucleotides read TGTGCTAGTGGTTCCTGGCCCACTGAAGCTTTCTTT. Protein product: CASGSWPTEAFF.

The chain is built from TRBV2 and TRBJ2-1; 9 bases are a match to TRBD2. CDR3 length: 15 amino acids. Looked up from germline, CDR1 is SNHLY and CDR2 is FYNNEI. V dropped 6 bases and J dropped 0; count of bases not matched to a gene: 3. The CDR3 protein is CASRMRGGSYNEQFF. The CDR3 DNA follows: TGTGCCAGCAGGATGCGGGGGGGCTCCTACAATGAGCAGTTCTTC.

With regard to this clonotype: A much larger clone is a single base away; this may be a read error. The V and J genes are TRBV5-1 and TRBJ1-1; TRBD1 is a possible D gene (6 bases). Trimming cost V 5 bases and J 10 bases, with 15 bases left between them. The CDR3 consists of 12 residues. Germline V CDR1 and CDR2: SGHRS, YFSETQ. The CDR3 loop is CASRQDSGAAFF. The CDR3 nucleotides read TGCGCCAGCAGGCAGGACAGCGGTGCAGCTTTCTTT.

The table lists this clonotype with a few counts. This sequence joins TRBV12-3 or TRBV12-4 and TRBJ2-2; TRBD2 is a possible D gene (6 bases). CDR3 length: 15 amino acids. The V and J ends lost 6 bases and 6 bases respectively, with 17 bases between them. The CDR3 bases are TGTGCCAGCAGCCAAATACCGGGGGTCCCCGGGGAGCTGTTTTTT. Amino acids: CASSQIPGVPGELFF.

This clonotype was detected a few times. This chain uses TRBV20-1 with TRBJ2-1; 12 bases map to TRBD1. This CDR3 has 16 residues. The V segment lost 0 bases and the J segment 6 bases; nucleotides outside the gene matches: 6. CDR1 is DFQATT and CDR2 is SNEGSKA in the germline V gene (reference sequence). The CDR3: CSARDAGTGGRNEQFF. In DNA form, the CDR3 reads TGCAGTGCTAGAGATGCCGGGACAGGGGGCCGCAATGAGCAGTTCTTC.

The count of this clonotype is one. The J gene is TRBJ2-7, the V gene TRBV12-3 or TRBV12-4; 7 nucleotides align to TRBD2. The CDR3 runs to 13 residues. V lost 10 bases to trimming and J lost 2 bases; unmatched junction nucleotides: 8. CDR3 nucleotide sequence: TGTGCCATTAAGCGGGACCTCCCCTACGAGCAGTACTTC. Residues: CAIKRDLPYEQYF.

The rearrangement joins TRBV2 to TRBJ2-7; tentative D call: TRBD2 (6 bases). The CDR3 totals 13 residues. Trimming removed 7 bases at V and 0 bases at J, with 10 bases between. Germline V gene lookup returns CDR1 SNHLY and CDR2 FYNNEI. The CDR3 DNA sequence: TGTGCCAGCATCGGCGGGATCTCCTACGAGCAGTACTTC. Its translation is CASIGGISYEQYF.

This clonotype was seen only a few times. The chain recombines TRBV20-1 with TRBJ2-1; no reliable D call. The CDR3 loop spans 13 amino acids. Germline V CDR1 and CDR2: DFQATT, SNEGSKA (reference sequence). The V end was cut by 1 base, the J end by 5 bases, with 9 bases between. CDR3 loop: CSARGPRHNEQFF. CDR3 DNA sequence: TGCAGTGCTAGAGGACCGCGGCACAATGAGCAGTTCTTC.

This clonotype was detected a few times. V and J are TRBV12-3 or TRBV12-4 and TRBJ1-2, with 8 nucleotides matching TRBD1. V shed 6 bases and J 8 bases; nucleotides not matched to a gene: 14. The CDR3 is 15 residues long. This chain's CDR3 is CASSPLGQGARGYTF. Here the CDR3 DNA reads TGTGCCAGCAGCCCGCTGGGGCAGGGGGCCAGAGGCTACACCTTC.